A single sample is the source of the 32 T cell receptor beta chains below, sequenced in a study of CD8 T cells in Susac syndrome. RNA was extracted with the RNeasy kit, and a quantity of about 0.45 to 1 ug was reverse transcribed using random hexamers. TCRdb independently ran MiXCR on the immunoSEQ multiplex PCR reads; one entry per CDR3 protein. The sample contains about 210,000 distinct CDR3 sequences, 95% of which appear only once. The specimen was CD4+ T cells from PBMCs. The receptors were sampled from a human donor with multiple sclerosis.

The chain couples TRBV29-1 to TRBJ2-1; 8 positions agree with TRBD1. The CDR3 extends over 12 amino acids. Germline loops: CDR1 SQVTM, CDR2 ANQGSEA. V lost 6 bases to trimming and J lost 7 bases; unmatched junction nucleotides: 5. CDR3 bases: TGCAGCGTCGACAGGGGTGGGAATGAGCAGTTCTTC. Translation gives CSVDRGGNEQFF.

The chain uses TRBV5-1 and TRBJ1-2; TRBD1 aligns across 9 bases. Germline lookup yields CDR1 SGHRS and CDR2 YFSETQ. V trimming: 3 bases; J trimming: 1 base; junction bases outside the gene matches: 10. This CDR3 comprises 17 residues. CDR3 in DNA: TGCGCCAGCAGCTCGACTACCTGGACAGGGGATAACTATGGCTACACCTTC. The encoded protein is CASSSTTWTGDNYGYTF.

The genes are TRBV28 and TRBJ2-2, with D perhaps matching TRBD2 (5 bases). Deletions cut 6 bases from V and 4 bases from J, with 18 bases between. This CDR3 has 16 residues. The germline gives CDR1 MDHEN, CDR2 SYDVKM. The CDR3 is CASRAFGGTSTGELFF. CDR3 bases: TGTGCCAGCAGGGCGTTCGGAGGTACCTCCACCGGGGAGCTGTTTTTT.

The J gene is TRBJ2-2, the V gene TRBV29-1; no reliable D call. Germline CDR1 SQVTM, CDR2 ANQGSEA. The CDR3 has 14 amino acids. V lost 6 bases and J 6 bases, leaving 17 bases between the germline ends. The CDR3 DNA follows: TGCAGCGTCTCTTCGGGCTTCGTCGCCGGGGAGCTGTTTTTT. Amino acids: CSVSSGFVAGELFF.

V usage is TRBV5-1 and J usage is TRBJ2-5; no clear D. The CDR3 length is 12 residues. V was trimmed by 5 bases and J by 5 bases, leaving 10 bases between them. CDR1 is SGHRS, CDR2 YFSETQ, per germline. The DNA of the CDR3 is TGCGCCAGCAGTTTTGATCGGGAGACCCAGTACTTC. It encodes CASSFDRETQYF. Supplemented by reference TRBV5-1 and TRBJ2-5, the full variable domain reads KAGVTQTPRYLIKTRGQQVTLSCSPISGHRSVSWYQQTPGQGLQFLFEYFSETQRNKGNFPGRFSGRQFSNSRSEMNVSTLELGDSALYLCASSFDRETQYFGPGTRLLVL.

This chain links TRBV6-6 with TRBJ2-7; 7 nucleotides align to TRBD1. Per the germline V gene, CDR1 is MNHNY and CDR2 is SVGAGI (reference sequence). The V gene end was trimmed by 7 bases and the J gene end by 0 bases; junction bases not matched to a gene: 9. This CDR3 region has 15 residues. This CDR3 is CASTHTRGSSYEQYF. Here the CDR3 DNA reads TGTGCCAGCACCCACACCAGGGGGAGCTCCTACGAGCAGTACTTC.

The chain is built from TRBV18 and TRBJ2-7, with TRBD1 identical over 10 bases. This CDR3 is built from 15 residues. J lost 3 bases, V lost 5 bases, and 7 bases had no gene match. Germline V gene data show CDR1 as KGHSH and CDR2 as LQKENI. CDR3 residues: CASSTLGTGDYEQYF. In DNA, the CDR3 is TGTGCCAGCTCAACACTCGGGACAGGGGACTACGAGCAGTACTTC.

The V gene is TRBV6-5, the J gene TRBJ1-1, with D uncertain. The V gene's germline CDR1 is MNHEY and CDR2 SVGAGI. V lost 7 bases, J lost 2 bases, and 14 bases lay in between. The CDR3 runs to 14 residues. This CDR3 reads CASNVPGQNTEAFF. CDR3 bases: TGTGCCAGCAACGTCCCGGGCCAAAACACTGAAGCTTTCTTT.

The rearrangement uses TRBV30 and TRBJ2-5, with 7 nucleotides matching TRBD2. There are 15 residues in the CDR3. Germline V gene sequence: CDR1 GTSNPN, CDR2 SVGIG (reference sequence). Trimming removed 7 bases from V and 1 base from J; junction bases left unmatched: 12. CDR3 region: CASHRDGGSQETQYF. In DNA, the CDR3 is TGTGCCTCCCATCGGGACGGGGGGAGCCAAGAGACCCAGTACTTC.

J is TRBJ1-2 and V is TRBV2, with D possibly TRBD1 on 5 matching bases. Per germline, CDR1 SNHLY and CDR2 FYNNEI. The V end was cut by 5 bases, the J end by 2 bases, with 9 bases between. The length of the CDR3 is 13 residues. CDR3 in DNA: TGTGCCAGCAGTTTGACAGACAACTATGGCTACACCTTC. Its protein is CASSLTDNYGYTF.

This chain joins TRBV15 and TRBJ2-1; 8 positions match TRBD1. CDR3 length: 15 residues. Germline CDR1 is LNHNV and CDR2 is YYDKDF (reference sequence). The V gene end was trimmed by 5 bases and the J gene end by 4 bases; junction bases not matched to a gene: 7. The CDR3 DNA follows: TGTGCCACCAGCCCAGGACAGGGCGGGTACAATGAGCAGTTCTTC. Protein: CATSPGQGGYNEQFF.

V and J are TRBV7-2 and TRBJ1-2; D is perhaps TRBD1 (5 bases). CDR3 size: 15 residues. Trimming left V 3 bases short and J 4 bases short, with 15 bases between. Germline V lookup: CDR1 SGHTA, CDR2 FQGNSA. In DNA form, the CDR3 reads TGTGCCAGCAGCTTTCCCGACAGCAGGACCTATGGCTACACCTTC. Protein: CASSFPDSRTYGYTF. The full variable domain, with the rest looked up from reference TRBV7-2 and TRBJ1-2, is GAGVSQSPSNKVTEKGKDVELRCDPISGHTALYWYRQSLGQGLEFLIYFQGNSAPDKSGLPSDRFSAERTGGSVSTLTIQRTQQEDSAVYLCASSFPDSRTYGYTFGSGTRLTVV.

J is TRBJ2-3 and V is TRBV18; no clear D. The germline V and J ends were trimmed by 2 bases and 3 bases, with 12 bases remaining between them. There are 15 residues in the CDR3. CDR1 is KGHSH, CDR2 LQKENI, per germline. The CDR3 spells CASSPSGHPTDTQYF. CDR3 in DNA: TGTGCCAGCTCACCATCCGGCCACCCGACAGATACGCAGTATTTT.

The chain couples TRBV3-1 to TRBJ1-5; unclear D gene. V lost 0 bases and J lost 5, with 11 bases in between. The CDR3 totals 15 residues. Germline CDR1 is LGHDT and CDR2 is YNNKEL (reference sequence). The CDR3 spells CASSQDFGIHQPQHF. DNA of the CDR3: TGTGCCAGCAGCCAAGACTTCGGGATACATCAGCCCCAGCATTTT.

The genes are TRBV23-1 and TRBJ1-2; TRBD1 is a possible D gene (5 bases). TRBV23-1 is filed as an ORF, its function uncertain. The CDR3 extends over 12 amino acids. Between the trimmed V and J ends, which lost 10 bases and 6 bases, there was a span of 15 bases. CDR3 sequence: CATRQLRDGYTF. The DNA for the CDR3 is TGCGCCACCCGACAGCTTCGGGATGGCTACACCTTC.

The chain carries TRBV2 and TRBJ2-7; 8 bases are shared with TRBD1. The CDR3 extends over 14 amino acids. Germline values: CDR1 SNHLY, CDR2 FYNNEI. Germline trimming cut 8 bases from V and 0 bases from J; bases unmatched to any gene: 6. The CDR3 loop reads CASGDRFSSYEQYF. DNA of the CDR3: TGTGCCAGCGGGGACAGGTTTAGCTCCTACGAGCAGTACTTC.

The chain links TRBV12-3 or TRBV12-4 to TRBJ2-3; TRBD2 is a possible D gene (6 bases). V was clipped by 0 bases and J by 1 base, with 17 bases between them. CDR3 size: 18 residues. The CDR3 here is CASSLATLASLGTDTQYF. CDR3 coding DNA: TGTGCCAGCAGTTTAGCCACCCTAGCGAGTCTGGGCACAGATACGCAGTATTTT.

This chain uses TRBV30 with TRBJ2-7; D might be TRBD2 (6 bases). The CDR3 contains 15 residues. Germline loops: CDR1 GTSNPN, CDR2 SVGIG (reference sequence). V was shortened by 0 bases and J by 6 bases, with 18 bases between the two germline ends. CDR3 in DNA: TGTGCCTGGAGTGTACCAGGGACTCTCCCGGGCGAGCAGTACTTC. As protein: CAWSVPGTLPGEQYF.

This chain connects TRBV15 to TRBJ2-1; no firm D call. The CDR3 is 14 amino acids. The V and J ends lost 0 bases and 5 bases respectively, with 8 bases between them. Germline V gene data show CDR1 as LNHNV and CDR2 as YYDKDF (reference sequence). The CDR3 protein is CATSRDFADNEQFF. Written as DNA, the CDR3 is TGTGCCACCAGCAGAGATTTTGCAGACAATGAGCAGTTCTTC.

The chain joins TRBV20-1 to TRBJ2-7, with D possibly matching TRBD1 (6 bases). Germline V lookup: CDR1 DFQATT, CDR2 SNEGSKA (reference sequence). Trimming took off 5 bases at V and 0 bases at J, with 20 bases between the two ends. The CDR3 covers 16 residues. CDR3 loop: CSASAPTGLSSYEQYF. The DNA of the CDR3 is TGCAGTGCTTCGGCCCCGACAGGCCTGAGCTCCTACGAGCAGTACTTC.

V gene TRBV5-5 combines with J gene TRBJ2-3, with TRBD1 matching over 8 bases. The CDR3 runs 14 residues. With V trimmed by 4 bases and J by 6 bases, 7 bases remained unmatched. Looked up from germline, CDR1 is SGHKS and CDR2 is YYEKEE (reference sequence). The CDR3 sequence: CASSPGQGVDTQYF. The CDR3 region has the DNA TGTGCCAGCAGCCCCGGACAGGGTGTGGATACGCAGTATTTT.

This chain links TRBV7-2 with TRBJ2-3, with TRBD2 matching over 8 bases. With 6 bases clipped from V and 3 bases from J, the junction kept 5 bases outside the gene matches. This CDR3 is 14 amino acids long. CDR1 SGHTA and CDR2 FQGNSA come from the germline V gene. The CDR3 DNA follows: TGTGCCAGCAGACTAGCGGTGGGGACAGATACGCAGTATTTT. As protein: CASRLAVGTDTQYF.

V usage is TRBV30 and J usage is TRBJ2-7, with D tentatively TRBD2 (6 bases). Trimming stripped 4 bases from V and 4 bases from J, with 8 bases between. The CDR3 is 11 residues long. Germline CDR1 GTSNPN, CDR2 SVGIG (reference sequence). Here the CDR3 DNA reads TGTGCCTGGACCCGGGAGTACGAGCAGTACTTC. Translating it yields CAWTREYEQYF.

The CDR3 DNA sequence: TGTGCCAGCAGCCAAGTCGGACCCACCCATGGGGTAGAGACCCAGTACTTC. Amino acid sequence: CASSQVGPTHGVETQYF. The genes are TRBV14 and TRBJ2-5; no firm D call. V dropped 1 base and J dropped 4 bases, with 19 bases sitting between them. Looked up from germline, CDR1 is SGHDN and CDR2 is FVKESK. The CDR3 length is 17 residues.

V gene TRBV20-1 combines with J gene TRBJ2-7; 7 nucleotides agree with TRBD1. The CDR3 has 14 amino acids. The ends lost 3 bases at V and 3 bases at J; junction bases unmatched: 8. Germline V gives CDR1 DFQATT, CDR2 SNEGSKA (reference sequence). The CDR3, as DNA: TGCAGTGCTAGGGGTCAGACAGGGATCTACGAGCAGTACTTC. Amino acids: CSARGQTGIYEQYF.

For this clonotype: Germline is not matched at one junction end, which may reflect a read error. The chain couples TRBV7-9 to TRBJ1-2, with 7 bases that match TRBD1. Per the germline V gene, CDR1 is SEHNR and CDR2 is FQNEAQ (reference sequence). This CDR3 is 11 amino acids long. The CDR3 DNA reads TGTGCCAGCAGCCAAGGGACAGTCCTCTCCTTC. Translating gives CASSQGTVLSF.

The rearrangement links TRBV29-1 to TRBJ2-3; D perhaps matches TRBD2 (6 bases). V lost 8 bases, J lost 4 bases, and 22 bases lay in between. Per germline, CDR1 SQVTM and CDR2 ANQGSEA. CDR3 length: 15 amino acids. The CDR3 nucleotides read TGCAGCCACTTAGCGGCAAGGAGTAAGGCAGATACGCAGTATTTT. It is translated as CSHLAARSKADTQYF.

The rearrangement links TRBV6-1 to TRBJ2-3; a weak D match, TRBD1 (6 bases). Germline V gene data show CDR1 as MNHNS and CDR2 as SASEGT. The CDR3 contains 16 residues. V lost 1 base and J lost 6, with 17 bases in between. The CDR3 region has the DNA TGTGCCAGCAGTGAAGGTCCCAGGGGTGGCATGGATACGCAGTATTTT. It codes for CASSEGPRGGMDTQYF.

CDR3 sequence: CASSKVGAYEQYF. In nucleotides, the CDR3 is TGTGCCAGCAGCAAAGTTGGGGCCTACGAGCAGTACTTC. V and J are TRBV7-2 and TRBJ2-7; D ambiguous. Trimming took off 5 bases at V and 2 bases at J, with 10 bases between the two ends. This CDR3 contains 13 residues. Per germline, CDR1 SGHTA and CDR2 FQGNSA.

The genes are TRBV3-1 and TRBJ2-7; D possibly corresponds to TRBD2 (6 bases). CDR1 is LGHDT and CDR2 is YNNKEL in the germline V gene (reference sequence). There are 13 residues in the CDR3. The V end was cut by 1 base, the J end by 4 bases, with 8 bases between. In DNA, the CDR3 is TGTGCCAGCAGCCAAGTTGCGGGGTACGAGCAGTACTTC. It is translated as CASSQVAGYEQYF.

The chain employs TRBV2 and TRBJ2-7, with a tentative D call TRBD1 (5 bases). This CDR3 has 13 amino acids. Trimming removed 6 bases from V and 7 bases from J, with 16 bases in between. CDR1 and CDR2 from the germline V gene are SNHLY and FYNNEI. Here the CDR3 reads CASRNSLKGEQYF. DNA of the CDR3: TGTGCCAGCAGGAACTCCCTAAAGGGGGAGCAGTACTTC.

J is TRBJ2-7 and V is TRBV15, with 9 bases lining up with TRBD1. The CDR3 is 14 amino acids. The V segment lost 5 bases and the J segment 2 bases; nucleotides outside the gene matches: 4. Germline V CDR1 and CDR2: LNHNV, YYDKDF (reference sequence). The CDR3 sequence is CATSVGTGTYEQYF. CDR3 DNA sequence: TGTGCCACCAGCGTCGGGACAGGGACCTACGAGCAGTACTTC.